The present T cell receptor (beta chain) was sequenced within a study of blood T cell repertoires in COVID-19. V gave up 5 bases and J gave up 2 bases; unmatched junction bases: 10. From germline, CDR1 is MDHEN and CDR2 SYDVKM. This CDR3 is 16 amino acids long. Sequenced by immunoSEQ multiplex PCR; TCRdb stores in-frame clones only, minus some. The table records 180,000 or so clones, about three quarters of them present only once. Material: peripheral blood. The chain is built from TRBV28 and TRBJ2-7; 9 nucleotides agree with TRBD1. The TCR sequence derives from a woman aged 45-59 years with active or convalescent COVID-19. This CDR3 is CASSAPGTGKAYEQYF. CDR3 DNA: TGTGCCAGCAGTGCGCCCGGGACAGGGAAGGCCTACGAGCAGTACTTC. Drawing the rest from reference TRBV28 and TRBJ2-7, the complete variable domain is DVKVTQSSRYLVKRTGEKVFLECVQDMDHENMFWYRQDPGLGLRLIYFSYDVKMKEKGDIPEGYSVSREKKERFSLILESASTNQTSMYLCASSAPGTGKAYEQYFGPGTRLTVT.